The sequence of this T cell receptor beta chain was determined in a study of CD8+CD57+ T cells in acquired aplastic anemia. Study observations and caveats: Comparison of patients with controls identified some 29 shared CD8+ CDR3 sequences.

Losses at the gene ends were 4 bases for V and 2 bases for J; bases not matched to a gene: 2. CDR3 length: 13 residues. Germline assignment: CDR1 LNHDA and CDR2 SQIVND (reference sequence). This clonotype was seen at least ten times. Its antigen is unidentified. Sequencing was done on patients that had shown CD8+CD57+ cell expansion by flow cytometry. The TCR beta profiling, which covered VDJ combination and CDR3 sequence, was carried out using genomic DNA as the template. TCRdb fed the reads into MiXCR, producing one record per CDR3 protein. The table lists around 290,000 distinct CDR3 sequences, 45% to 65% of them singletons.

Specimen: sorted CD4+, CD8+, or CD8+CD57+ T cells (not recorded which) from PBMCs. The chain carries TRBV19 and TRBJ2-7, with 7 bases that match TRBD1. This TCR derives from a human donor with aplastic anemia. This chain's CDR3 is CASSRDRTYEQYF. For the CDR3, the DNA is TGTGCCAGTAGTAGGGACAGAACCTACGAGCAGTACTTC. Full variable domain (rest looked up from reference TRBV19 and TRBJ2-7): DGGITQSPKYLFRKEGQNVTLSCEQNLNHDAMYWYRQDPGQGLRLIYYSQIVNDFQKGDIAEGYSVSREKKESFPLTVTSAQKNPTAFYLCASSRDRTYEQYFGPGTRLTVT.